The clone carrying this T cell receptor (beta chain) was detected only once. The data originate from a study of blood T cell repertoires in COVID-19. The CDR3 has 13 residues. Germline-derived CDR1 and CDR2 are SEHNR and FQNEAQ (reference sequence). V lost 5 bases and J lost 4, with 11 bases in between. Clinical histories supplied by participants themselves formed the basis of cohort assignment. Donors in Cohort 3 counted as recovered after two negative PCRs, clearance, or symptom resolution. Profiling relied on immunoSEQ multiplex PCR, and the TCRdb table lists in-frame clones only, not all of them. The repertoire has a few hundred thousand clones, 80% to 90% of them found once; the top ten carry 8% to 9.5%.

The chain joins TRBV7-9 to TRBJ2-5, with D possibly being TRBD2 (6 bases). The specimen was PBMCs or T cells enriched from blood (not recorded which). The clonotype was recovered from a woman aged 18-35 years who had recovered from COVID-19. CDR3: CASSRGGGETQYF. The CDR3 nucleotides read TGTGCCAGCAGCCGGGGAGGAGGAGAGACCCAGTACTTC.